This T cell receptor beta chain originates from a study of shared clonotypes between healthy human individuals. This CDR3 spans 15 amino acids. The ends were cut back, 5 bases at V and 4 bases at J, with 15 bases in the middle. Germline CDR1 is SGHAT and CDR2 is FQNNGV. Profiling relied on immunoSEQ multiplex PCR, and the TCRdb table lists in-frame clones only, not all of them. The profile shows 850,000 to 1,200,000 clones, more than 60% of them singletons. The chain has TRBV11-2 and TRBJ1-3; unclear D gene. The sequencing sample was made of memory CD4+ T cells sorted from blood. The subset is: CD45RA-negative fraction. The receptor was isolated from a man younger than 35 in good health. The CDR3 loop reads CASSHSDGGGNTIYF. The CDR3 nucleotides read TGTGCCAGCAGCCACTCGGACGGAGGAGGAAACACCATATATTTT.